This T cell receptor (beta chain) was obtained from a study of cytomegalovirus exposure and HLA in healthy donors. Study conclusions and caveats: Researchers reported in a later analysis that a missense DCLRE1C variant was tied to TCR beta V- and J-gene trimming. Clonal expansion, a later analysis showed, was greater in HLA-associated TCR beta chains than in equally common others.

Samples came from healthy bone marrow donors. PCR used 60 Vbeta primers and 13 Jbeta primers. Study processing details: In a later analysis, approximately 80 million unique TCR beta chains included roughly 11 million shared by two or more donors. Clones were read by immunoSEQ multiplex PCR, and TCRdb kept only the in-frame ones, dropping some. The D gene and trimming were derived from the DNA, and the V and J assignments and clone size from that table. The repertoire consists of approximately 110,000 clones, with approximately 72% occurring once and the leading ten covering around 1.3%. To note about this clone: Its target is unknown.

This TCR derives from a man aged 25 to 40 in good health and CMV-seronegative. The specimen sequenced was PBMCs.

The CDR3 region is CASSRNNAGARTEAFF. CDR3 DNA: TGTGCCAGCAGCCGTAACAACGCAGGGGCTAGGACTGAAGCTTTCTTT. The genes are TRBV28 and TRBJ1-1, with TRBD1 as a possible D gene (6 bases). V was clipped by 6 bases and J by 5 bases, with 22 bases between them. From germline, CDR1 is MDHEN and CDR2 SYDVKM. The CDR3 sequence is 16 residues long. Full variable domain (rest looked up from reference TRBV28 and TRBJ1-1): DVKVTQSSRYLVKRTGEKVFLECVQDMDHENMFWYRQDPGLGLRLIYFSYDVKMKEKGDIPEGYSVSREKKERFSLILESASTNQTSMYLCASSRNNAGARTEAFFGQGTRLTVV.